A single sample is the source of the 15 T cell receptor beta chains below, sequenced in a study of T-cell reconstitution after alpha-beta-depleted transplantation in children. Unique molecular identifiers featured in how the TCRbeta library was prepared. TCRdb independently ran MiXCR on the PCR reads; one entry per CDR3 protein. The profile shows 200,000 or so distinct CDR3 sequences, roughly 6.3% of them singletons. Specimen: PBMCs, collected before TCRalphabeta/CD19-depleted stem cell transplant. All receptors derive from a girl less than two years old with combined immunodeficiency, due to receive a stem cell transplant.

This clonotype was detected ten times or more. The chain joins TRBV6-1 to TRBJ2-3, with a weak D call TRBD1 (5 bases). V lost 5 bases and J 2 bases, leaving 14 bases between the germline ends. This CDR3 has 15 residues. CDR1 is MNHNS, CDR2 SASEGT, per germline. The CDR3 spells CASSPTDPSTDTQYF. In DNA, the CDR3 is TGTGCCAGCAGTCCGACAGATCCCTCCACAGATACGCAGTATTTT.

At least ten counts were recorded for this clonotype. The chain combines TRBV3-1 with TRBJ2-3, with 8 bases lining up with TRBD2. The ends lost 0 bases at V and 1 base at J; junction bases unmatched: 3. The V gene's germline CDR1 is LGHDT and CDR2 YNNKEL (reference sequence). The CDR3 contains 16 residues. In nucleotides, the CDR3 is TGTGCCAGCAGCCAAGATTTGACTAGCGGCACAGATACGCAGTATTTT. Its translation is CASSQDLTSGTDTQYF.

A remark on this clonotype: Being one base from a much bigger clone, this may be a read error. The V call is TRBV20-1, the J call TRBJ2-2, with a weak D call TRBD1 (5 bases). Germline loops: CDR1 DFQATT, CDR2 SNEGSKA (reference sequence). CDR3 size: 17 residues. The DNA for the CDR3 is TGCTGTGCTAGAGCACCCTGGCAAGGGGCCCGAACCGGGGAGCTGTTTTTT. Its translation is CCARAPWQGARTGELFF.

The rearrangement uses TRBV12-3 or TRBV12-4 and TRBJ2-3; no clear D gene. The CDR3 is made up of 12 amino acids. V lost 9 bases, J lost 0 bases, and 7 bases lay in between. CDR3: CARSRSTDTQYF. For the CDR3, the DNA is TGTGCCAGAAGCAGAAGCACAGATACGCAGTATTTT.

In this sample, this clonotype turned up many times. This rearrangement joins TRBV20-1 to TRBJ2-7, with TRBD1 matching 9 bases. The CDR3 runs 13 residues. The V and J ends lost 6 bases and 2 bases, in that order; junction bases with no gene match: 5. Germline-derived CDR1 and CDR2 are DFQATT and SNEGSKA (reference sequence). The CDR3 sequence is CSADRGDPYEQYF. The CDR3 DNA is TGCAGTGCAGACAGGGGGGACCCCTACGAGCAGTACTTC.

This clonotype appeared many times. The CDR3 is CASSWSSSFRGTQYF. The CDR3 nucleotides read TGTGCCAGCAGCTGGAGTTCTAGCTTCAGGGGGACCCAGTACTTC. V is TRBV7-9 and J is TRBJ2-5, with D perhaps TRBD1 (6 bases). This CDR3 comprises 15 residues. Germline-derived CDR1 and CDR2 are SEHNR and FQNEAQ (reference sequence). Trimming cost V 4 bases and J 7 bases, with 19 bases left between them.

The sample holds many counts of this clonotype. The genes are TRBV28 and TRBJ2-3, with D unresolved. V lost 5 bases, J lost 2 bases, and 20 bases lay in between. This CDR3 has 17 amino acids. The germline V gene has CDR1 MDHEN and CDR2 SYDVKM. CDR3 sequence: CASSAPPRTPNTDTQYF. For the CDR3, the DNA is TGTGCCAGCAGTGCACCCCCCCGGACGCCTAACACAGATACGCAGTATTTT.

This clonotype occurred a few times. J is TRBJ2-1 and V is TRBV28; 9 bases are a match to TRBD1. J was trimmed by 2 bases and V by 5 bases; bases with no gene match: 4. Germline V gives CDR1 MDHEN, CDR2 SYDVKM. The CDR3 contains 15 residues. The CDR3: CASSTGTGPYNEQFF. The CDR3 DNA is TGTGCCAGCAGTACCGGGACAGGGCCCTACAATGAGCAGTTCTTC.

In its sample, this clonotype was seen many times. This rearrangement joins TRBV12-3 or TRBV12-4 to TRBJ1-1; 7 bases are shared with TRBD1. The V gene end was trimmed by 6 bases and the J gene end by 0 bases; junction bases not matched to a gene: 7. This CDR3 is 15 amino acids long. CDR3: CASRRTGGMNTEAFF. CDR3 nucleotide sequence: TGTGCCAGCAGAAGGACAGGCGGCATGAACACTGAAGCTTTCTTT.

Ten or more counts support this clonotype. The CDR3 spells CASSFAGVGYTF. The CDR3 bases are TGCGCCAGCAGCTTCGCAGGGGTGGGCTACACCTTC. The chain carries TRBV5-1 and TRBJ1-2; D might be TRBD1 (6 bases). Trimming cost V 2 bases and J 8 bases, with 10 bases left between them. Germline-derived CDR1 and CDR2 are SGHRS and YFSETQ. The CDR3 extends over 12 amino acids.

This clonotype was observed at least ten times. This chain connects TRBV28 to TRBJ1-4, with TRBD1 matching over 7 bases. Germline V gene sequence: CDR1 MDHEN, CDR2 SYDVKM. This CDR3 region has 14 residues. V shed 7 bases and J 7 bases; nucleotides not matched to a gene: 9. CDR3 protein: CASTQTGWVEKLFF. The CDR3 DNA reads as TGTGCCAGCACCCAGACAGGGTGGGTTGAAAAACTGTTTTTT.

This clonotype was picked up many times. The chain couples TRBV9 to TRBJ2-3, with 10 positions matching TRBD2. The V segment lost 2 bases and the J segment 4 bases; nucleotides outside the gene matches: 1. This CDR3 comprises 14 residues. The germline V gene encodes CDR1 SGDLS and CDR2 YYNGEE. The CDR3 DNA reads TGTGCCAGCAGCGTCGGGACTAGCGCAGATACGCAGTATTTT. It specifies CASSVGTSADTQYF. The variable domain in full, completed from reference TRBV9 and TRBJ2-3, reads DSGVTQTPKHLITATGQRVTLRCSPRSGDLSVYWYQQSLDQGLQFLIQYYNGEERAKGNILERFSAQQFPDLHSELNLSSLELGDSALYFCASSVGTSADTQYFGPGTRLTVL.

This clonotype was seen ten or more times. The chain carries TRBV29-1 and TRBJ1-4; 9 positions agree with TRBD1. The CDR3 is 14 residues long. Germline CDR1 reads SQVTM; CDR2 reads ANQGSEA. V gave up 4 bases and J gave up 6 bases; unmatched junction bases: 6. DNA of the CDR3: TGCAGCGTTGCCACCGGGACAGGGTATGAAAAACTGTTTTTT. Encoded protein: CSVATGTGYEKLFF. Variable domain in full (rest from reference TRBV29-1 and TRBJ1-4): SAVISQKPSRDICQRGTSLTIQCQVDSQVTMMFWYRQQPGQSLTLIATANQGSEATYESGFVIDKFPISRPNLTFSTLTVSNMSPEDSSIYLCSVATGTGYEKLFFGSGTQLSVL.

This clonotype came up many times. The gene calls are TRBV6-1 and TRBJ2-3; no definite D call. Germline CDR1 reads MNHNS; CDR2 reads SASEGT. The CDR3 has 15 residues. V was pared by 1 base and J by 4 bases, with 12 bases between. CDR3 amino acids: CASSEGAPRADTQYF. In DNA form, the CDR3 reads TGTGCCAGCAGTGAAGGGGCGCCCCGGGCAGATACGCAGTATTTT.

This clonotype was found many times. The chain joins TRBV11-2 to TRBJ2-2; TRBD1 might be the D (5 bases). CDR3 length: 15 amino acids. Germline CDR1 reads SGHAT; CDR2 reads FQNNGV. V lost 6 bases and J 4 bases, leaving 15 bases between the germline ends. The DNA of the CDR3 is TGTGCCAGCAGTGGGCAAGCAGGGCGCACCGGGGAGCTGTTTTTT. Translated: CASSGQAGRTGELFF.